The 25 T cell receptor beta chains listed next were all sequenced from one sample in a study of tumor-infiltrating lymphocytes in primary liver carcinoma. Extraction of RNA together with DNA used about 17-31 mg of unsorted bulk tissue. The researchers produced TCR beta cDNA from approximately 460 ng total RNA with a constant-region primer. ARM-PCR was slightly modified, and three nested multiplex PCR rounds with it gave rise to the TCR beta libraries. The first two PCR rounds used TRBV1-TRBV30 forward primers with a C-beta reverse primer, 9 to 11 cycles each. TCRdb passed the multiplex PCR reads through MiXCR, listing each CDR3 protein once. The table lists 100,000 or so distinct CDR3 sequences, approximately 70% of them singletons. The sequencing input was liver tumor tissue from sampling region 2. As for subset: tumor region T2, inferior pole. Every receptor here comes from a woman aged 60-75 years with primary liver carcinoma and hepatitis B virus infection.

A note on this clonotype: Its ends do not fully match the called genes, so a read error is possible. The V and J genes are TRBV7-9 and TRBJ1-2, with D perhaps TRBD1 (6 bases). The CDR3 contains 13 residues. CDR1 and CDR2 from the germline V gene are SEHNR and FQNEAQ (reference sequence). The CDR3 DNA is TGTGCCAGCAACTTAAAACAGGGTAGTGCCTACACCTTC. It yields the protein CASNLKQGSAYTF.

This clonotype was seen just once. One end of the junction varies from germline; a read error may be responsible. The rearrangement links TRBV29-1 to TRBJ2-3, with TRBD2 as a possible D gene (5 bases). Germline CDR1 is SQVTM and CDR2 is ANQGSEA. This CDR3 has 14 residues. The CDR3 DNA reads as TGTAGCGTTGAGACCCCGAGTGTCGCAGATACGCAGTATTTT. Translation: CSVETPSVADTQYF.

Notes on this clonotype: A single base separates this from a much larger clone, so it may be a read error. The rearrangement links TRBV6-4 to TRBJ2-1; D might be TRBD2 (6 bases). The CDR3 contains 16 residues. Per germline, CDR1 MRHNA and CDR2 SNTAGT. CDR3 nucleotide sequence: TGTGGCAGCAGTGAGGGCGAGGAGGGTATATACAATGAGCAGTTCTTC. Translated: CGSSEGEEGIYNEQFF.

Note on this clonotype: The junction departs from germline at one end; a sequencing error may be responsible. This chain links TRBV6-6 with TRBJ2-3, with TRBD2 as a possible D gene (5 bases). The germline CDR1 and CDR2 sequences are MNHNY and SVGAGI (reference sequence). The CDR3 is made up of 15 amino acids. CDR3 DNA: TGTGCTAGCAGCCCAAGCGGAGAAGGCTGCGATACGCAGTATTTT. Its translation: CASSPSGEGCDTQYF.

Remarks on this clonotype: One end of the junction fails to match germline, which may point to a read error. CDR3 DNA sequence: TGTGCCAGCAGCCAAGGGGCAGGGGGGACAGATACGCACTATTTT. This sequence encodes CASSQGAGGTDTHYF. The V call is TRBV4-2, the J call TRBJ2-3; weak D call: TRBD1 (7 bases). The CDR3 contains 15 residues. CDR1 LGHNA and CDR2 YNFKEQ come from the germline V gene.

Points on this clonotype: This CDR3 fails to terminate in the conserved phenylalanine or tryptophan, so it likely reflects a read error. It is unclear where the CDR3 begins or ends on the DNA, so no DNA is shown, and the CDR3 is as TCRdb lists it. The chain combines TRBV11-2 with TRBJ2-5; TRBD2 is taken as the D call from the table, unchecked against the DNA. With termini counted, the CDR3 has 14 amino acids. Germline CDR1 reads SGHAT; CDR2 reads FQNNGV. CDR3 amino acids: CASSLAREGETQHS.

In the case of this clonotype: A read error may account for a junction end that differs from germline. V gene TRBV29-1 combines with J gene TRBJ2-3; 7 nucleotides match TRBD1. The germline V gene has CDR1 SQVTM and CDR2 ANQGSEA. The CDR3 consists of 16 residues. The CDR3 bases are TGTAGCGTTGGATTATGGACAGGCAGACGTACAGATACGCAGTATTTT. It encodes CSVGLWTGRRTDTQYF.

As concerns this clonotype: This may stem from a read error, because a much larger clone lies one nucleotide away. The V call is TRBV6-6, the J call TRBJ1-1, with 11 bases identical to TRBD1. V trimming: 6 bases; J trimming: 4 bases; junction bases outside the gene matches: 4. Per the germline V gene, CDR1 is MNHNY and CDR2 is SVGAGI (reference sequence). The CDR3 runs to 14 residues. CDR3: CASRTGTGGTEAFF. CDR3 DNA: TGTGCCAGCAGAACCGGGACAGGGGGCACTGAAGCTTTCTTT.

Here the CDR3 DNA reads TGCGTCGTTGAATATTCTGGGACAGGGAGGAACATTCAGTACTTC. Protein: CVVEYSGTGRNIQYF. This chain uses TRBV29-1 with TRBJ2-4; 9 nucleotides agree with TRBD1. There are 15 residues in the CDR3. Germline CDR1 and CDR2: SQVTM and ANQGSEA.

For this clonotype: A much larger clone differs by one base, so this may be a read error. V and J are TRBV5-6 and TRBJ1-6; D possibly corresponds to TRBD1 (5 bases). This CDR3 contains 18 residues. CDR1 is SGHDT and CDR2 is YYEEEE in the germline V gene. The CDR3 region is CASSYTPGQGKYGSPFHF. The CDR3 nucleotides read TGTGCCAGCAGCTACACCCCCGGGCAGGGAAAGTACGGTTCACCCTTCCACTTT.

The chain uses TRBV6-5 and TRBJ1-2; 7 nucleotides line up with TRBD1. After removal of 10 bases from V and 5 bases from J, the junction contained 16 bases not matched to a gene. CDR3 size: 15 residues. Germline V CDR1 and CDR2: MNHEY, SVGAGI. CDR3 in amino acids: CANPGLQGQEYGYTF. The CDR3 DNA reads TGTGCCAACCCGGGATTACAGGGGCAGGAATATGGCTACACCTTC.

In this sample, this clonotype turned up many times. The V and J genes are TRBV12-3 or TRBV12-4 and TRBJ2-7, with 9 bases aligning to TRBD1. V gave up 6 bases and J gave up 4 bases; unmatched junction bases: 7. The CDR3 sequence is 14 residues long. CDR3 loop: CASSYTGGVYEQYF. For the CDR3, the DNA is TGTGCCAGCAGCTATACAGGGGGCGTATACGAGCAGTACTTC.

On this clonotype itself: Germline is not matched at one junction end, which may reflect a read error. The chain is built from TRBV6-5 and TRBJ1-2; weak D call: TRBD1 (5 bases). The CDR3 length is 13 residues. Germline V gene sequence: CDR1 MNHEY, CDR2 SVGAGI. The CDR3 DNA reads as TGTGCCAGCAGACCGGACATGGGGCTTGGCTACAGCTTC. It yields the protein CASRPDMGLGYSF.

As regards this clonotype: An end of the junction differs from the germline gene, which may be a read error. The chain has TRBV11-2 and TRBJ2-4; perhaps TRBD1 as D (6 bases). This CDR3 has 14 residues. CDR1 and CDR2 from the germline V gene are SGHAT and FQNNGV. This CDR3 reads CTSILDRGGNIQYF. DNA of the CDR3: TGTACCAGCATCTTAGATCGAGGGGGAAACATTCAGTACTTC.

Of note for this clonotype: A junction end diverges from the germline sequence, so it may reflect a read error. J is TRBJ1-2 and V is TRBV6-5; a possible D gene is TRBD1 (6 bases). The CDR3 runs 17 residues. The germline gives CDR1 MNHEY, CDR2 SVGAGI. As DNA, the CDR3 is TGTGCCACCATGGGGGGCCCCACGACGCAGGGGCAAGCTGGCTACACGTTC. Residues: CATMGGPTTQGQAGYTF.

This clonotype was found once. A much larger clone sits a single nucleotide away, making a read error possible. The chain links TRBV30 to TRBJ2-1; 8 nucleotides agree with TRBD2. There are 14 residues in the CDR3. Germline CDR1 is GTSNPN and CDR2 is SVGIG (reference sequence). The CDR3 DNA sequence: TGTGACTGGACCCTAGGACTAGCCGCCAATGAGCAGTTCTTC. This encodes CDWTLGLAANEQFF.

This clonotype was observed many times. The chain carries TRBV7-8 and TRBJ2-7; 7 bases line up with TRBD1. This CDR3 is built from 14 residues. The V and J ends lost 5 bases and 3 bases, in that order; junction bases with no gene match: 7. Germline V CDR1 and CDR2: SGHVS, FQNEAQ. The CDR3: CASSARTGVYEQYF. Written as DNA, the CDR3 is TGTGCCAGCAGCGCCCGGACAGGAGTCTACGAGCAGTACTTC. The full variable domain, rest sourced from reference TRBV7-8 and TRBJ2-7, is GAGVSQSPRYKVAKRGQDVALRCDPISGHVSLFWYQQALGQGPEFLTYFQNEAQLDKSGLPSDRFFAERPEGSVSTLKIQRTQQEDSAVYLCASSARTGVYEQYFGPGTRLTVT.

The V and J genes are TRBV2 and TRBJ1-2; the D gene is possibly TRBD1 (5 bases). CDR1 is SNHLY and CDR2 is FYNNEI in the germline V gene. V lost 3 bases, J lost 5 bases, and 10 bases lay in between. The CDR3 covers 13 residues. CDR3 region: CASSDWGRYGYTF. CDR3 bases: TGTGCCAGCAGTGATTGGGGCCGGTATGGCTACACCTTC.

A note on this clonotype: At one end, the junction sequence differs from germline, possibly due to a read error. The CDR3 DNA is TGTGCCGGCAGCCCCAGACAGGGAACAGGAAACACCATATATTTT. The encoded protein is CAGSPRQGTGNTIYF. The V call is TRBV5-5, the J call TRBJ1-3, with 7 bases aligning to TRBD1. CDR1 and CDR2 (germline): SGHKS, YYEKEE (reference sequence). This CDR3 contains 15 residues.

This clonotype was seen many times. The junction departs from the called germline gene at one end, perhaps through a read error. The CDR3 sequence: CSAEESSYTF. The CDR3 nucleotides read TGCAGCGCTGAAGAATCGAGCTACACCTTC. V is TRBV29-1 and J is TRBJ1-2, with unresolved D. The CDR3 runs 10 residues. CDR1 is SQVTM, CDR2 ANQGSEA, per germline. Based on the CDR3 plus reference TRBV29-1 and TRBJ1-2, the full variable domain is SAVISQKPSRDICQRGTSLTIQCQVDSQVTMMFWYRQQPGQSLTLIATANQGSEATYESGFVIDKFPISRPNLTFSTLTVSNMSPEDSSIYLCSAEESSYTFGSGTRLTVV.

This clonotype was detected only once. The junction departs from the called germline gene at one end, perhaps through a read error. This rearrangement joins TRBV7-8 to TRBJ1-5; D not certain. Germline-derived CDR1 and CDR2 are SGHVS and FQNEAQ. The CDR3 runs 12 residues. The CDR3 protein is CVNSTQDQAQHF. CDR3 bases: TGTGTCAACAGCACCCAGGATCAGGCCCAGCATTTT.

This clonotype was seen at least ten times. The chain couples TRBV6-2 or TRBV6-3 to TRBJ2-7; a weak D match, TRBD2 (5 bases). Trimming took off 8 bases at V and 7 bases at J, with 9 bases between the two ends. From germline, CDR1 is MNHEY and CDR2 SVGEGT. The CDR3 runs 10 residues. CDR3 loop: CASGRREQYF. CDR3 nucleotides: TGTGCCAGCGGGAGACGGGAGCAGTACTTC.

On this clonotype: Given the absence of the conserved phenylalanine or tryptophan at the CDR3 end, a read error is likely. The rearrangement joins TRBV29-1 to TRBJ1-5; D remains unclear. This CDR3 is built from 13 residues. Germline CDR1 reads SQVTM; CDR2 reads ANQGSEA. The V end lost 5 bases, the J end lost 1 base, and 9 bases lay between the germline ends. This CDR3 reads CSVRHESNQPQHL. As DNA, the CDR3 is TGCAGCGTTCGTCACGAGAGCAATCAGCCCCAGCATCTT.

A few counts support this clonotype. A much bigger clone sits one base away, suggesting this may be a read error. The V gene is TRBV13, the J gene TRBJ2-3; D is perhaps TRBD2 (5 bases). From germline, CDR1 is PRHDT and CDR2 FYEKMQ (reference sequence). CDR3 length: 15 amino acids. CDR3 region: CASSLTGVTTDTHYF. The DNA of the CDR3 is TGTGCCAGCAGCTTGACCGGGGTAACCACAGATACGCACTATTTT.

The chain has TRBV6-6 and TRBJ2-4; D perhaps matches TRBD1 (6 bases). The CDR3 loop spans 14 amino acids. The V and J ends lost 7 bases and 11 bases respectively, with 21 bases between them. Germline V lookup: CDR1 MNHNY, CDR2 SVGAGI (reference sequence). In DNA form, the CDR3 reads TGTGCCAGCATTAACACCGGGACATCGTACTTTCAGTACTTC. It encodes CASINTGTSYFQYF.